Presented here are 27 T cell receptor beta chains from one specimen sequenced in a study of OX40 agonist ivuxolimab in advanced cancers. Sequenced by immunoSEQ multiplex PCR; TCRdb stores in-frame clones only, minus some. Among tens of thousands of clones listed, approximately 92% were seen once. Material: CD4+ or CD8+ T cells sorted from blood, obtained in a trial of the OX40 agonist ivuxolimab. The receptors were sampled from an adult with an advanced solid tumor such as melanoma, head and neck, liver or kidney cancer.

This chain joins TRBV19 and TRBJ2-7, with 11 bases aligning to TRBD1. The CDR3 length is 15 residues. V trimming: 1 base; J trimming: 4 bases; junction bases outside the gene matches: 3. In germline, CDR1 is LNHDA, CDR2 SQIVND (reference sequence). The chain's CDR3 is CASSIGTGGWYEQYF. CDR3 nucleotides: TGTGCCAGTAGTATAGGGACAGGGGGCTGGTACGAGCAGTACTTC.

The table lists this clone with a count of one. The CDR3 DNA is TGTGCCAGCTCACCATTTGCCGCAGGGTCAGGGGGCAACGAGCAGTACTTC. This gives the protein CASSPFAAGSGGNEQYF. V is TRBV18 and J is TRBJ2-7; the match to TRBD1 covers 8 bases. The CDR3 totals 17 residues. With V trimmed by 2 bases and J by 5 bases, 14 bases remained unmatched. Looked up from germline, CDR1 is KGHSH and CDR2 is LQKENI.

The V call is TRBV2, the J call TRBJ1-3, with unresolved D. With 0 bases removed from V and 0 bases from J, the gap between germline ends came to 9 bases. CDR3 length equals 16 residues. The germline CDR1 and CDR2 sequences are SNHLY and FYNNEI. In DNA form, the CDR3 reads TGTGCCAGCAGTGAAGCACGAAGCTCCTCTGGAAACACCATATATTTT. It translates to CASSEARSSSGNTIYF. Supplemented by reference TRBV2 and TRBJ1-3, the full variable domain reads EPEVTQTPSHQVTQMGQEVILRCVPISNHLYFYWYRQILGQKVEFLVSFYNNEISEKSEIFDDQFSVERPDGSNFTLKIRSTKLEDSAMYFCASSEARSSSGNTIYFGEGSWLTVV.

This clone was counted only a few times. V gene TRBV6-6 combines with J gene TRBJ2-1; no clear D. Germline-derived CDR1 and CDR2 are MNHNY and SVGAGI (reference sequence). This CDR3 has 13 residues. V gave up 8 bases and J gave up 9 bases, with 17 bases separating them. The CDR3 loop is CASGLPTTLEQFF. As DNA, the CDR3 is TGTGCCAGCGGCTTACCTACAACGCTTGAGCAGTTCTTC.

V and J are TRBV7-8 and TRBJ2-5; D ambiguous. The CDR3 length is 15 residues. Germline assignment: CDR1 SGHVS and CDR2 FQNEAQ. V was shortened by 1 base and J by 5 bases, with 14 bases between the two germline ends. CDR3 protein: CASSLVPPMGETQYF. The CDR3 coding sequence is TGTGCCAGCAGCTTAGTACCGCCCATGGGGGAGACCCAGTACTTC.

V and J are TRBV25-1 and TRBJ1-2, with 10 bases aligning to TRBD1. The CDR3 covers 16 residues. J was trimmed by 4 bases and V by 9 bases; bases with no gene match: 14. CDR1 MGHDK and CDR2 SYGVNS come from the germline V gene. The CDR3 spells CARIRDRGRRGYGYTF. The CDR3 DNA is TGTGCCAGAATCCGGGACAGGGGTAGGCGAGGCTATGGCTACACCTTC.

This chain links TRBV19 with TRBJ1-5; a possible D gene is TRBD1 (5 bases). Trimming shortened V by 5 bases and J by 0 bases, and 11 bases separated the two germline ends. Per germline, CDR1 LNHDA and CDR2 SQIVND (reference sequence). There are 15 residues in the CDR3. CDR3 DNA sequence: TGTGCCAGTAGTGGGGCAGACGTTAGCAATCAGCCCCAGCATTTT. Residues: CASSGADVSNQPQHF.

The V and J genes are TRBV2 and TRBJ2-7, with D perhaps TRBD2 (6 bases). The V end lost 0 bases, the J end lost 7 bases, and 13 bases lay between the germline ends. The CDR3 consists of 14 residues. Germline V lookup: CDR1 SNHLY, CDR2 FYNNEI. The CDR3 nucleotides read TGTGCCAGCAGTGAAGCGGACTACCGGGGGGAGCAGTACTTC. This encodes CASSEADYRGEQYF.

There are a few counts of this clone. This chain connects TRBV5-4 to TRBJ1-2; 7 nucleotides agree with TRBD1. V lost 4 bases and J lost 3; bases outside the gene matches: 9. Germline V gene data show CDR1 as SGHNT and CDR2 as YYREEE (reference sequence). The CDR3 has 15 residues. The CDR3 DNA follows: TGTGCCAGCAGCCCTCCAGACAGGGCGGACTATGGCTACACCTTC. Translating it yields CASSPPDRADYGYTF.

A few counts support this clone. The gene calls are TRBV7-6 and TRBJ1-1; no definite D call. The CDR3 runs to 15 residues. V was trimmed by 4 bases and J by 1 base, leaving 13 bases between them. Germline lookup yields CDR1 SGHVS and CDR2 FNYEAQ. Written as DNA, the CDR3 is TGTGCCAGCAGCTCCATCCGGGATGCGAACACTGAAGCTTTCTTT. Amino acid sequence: CASSSIRDANTEAFF.

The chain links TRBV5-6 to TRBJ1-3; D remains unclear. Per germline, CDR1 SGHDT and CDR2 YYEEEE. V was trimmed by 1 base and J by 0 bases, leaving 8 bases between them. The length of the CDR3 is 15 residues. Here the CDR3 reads CASSLWAASGNTIYF. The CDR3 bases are TGTGCCAGCAGCTTGTGGGCGGCCTCTGGAAACACCATATATTTT.

The CDR3, as DNA: TGTGCCAGCTCACCACTACAGGTCACCGGGGAGCTGTTTTTT. Protein sequence: CASSPLQVTGELFF. The J gene is TRBJ2-2, the V gene TRBV18, with a possible D match to TRBD1 (5 bases). The CDR3 is 14 residues long. CDR1 is KGHSH and CDR2 is LQKENI in the germline V gene. V lost 1 base and J 4 bases, leaving 7 bases between the germline ends.

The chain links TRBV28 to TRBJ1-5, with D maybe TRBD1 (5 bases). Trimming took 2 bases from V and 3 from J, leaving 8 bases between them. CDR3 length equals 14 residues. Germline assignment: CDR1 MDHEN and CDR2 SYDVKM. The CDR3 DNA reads TGTGCCAGCAGTTTAGGGGGGTACAATCAGCCCCAGCATTTT. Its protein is CASSLGGYNQPQHF. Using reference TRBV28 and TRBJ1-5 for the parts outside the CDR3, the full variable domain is DVKVTQSSRYLVKRTGEKVFLECVQDMDHENMFWYRQDPGLGLRLIYFSYDVKMKEKGDIPEGYSVSREKKERFSLILESASTNQTSMYLCASSLGGYNQPQHFGDGTRLSIL.

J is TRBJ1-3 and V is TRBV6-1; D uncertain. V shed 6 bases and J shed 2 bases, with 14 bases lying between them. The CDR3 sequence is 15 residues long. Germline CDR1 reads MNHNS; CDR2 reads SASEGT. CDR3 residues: CASRAHVGPGNTIYF. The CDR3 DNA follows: TGTGCCAGCAGAGCTCACGTAGGGCCTGGAAACACCATATATTTT.

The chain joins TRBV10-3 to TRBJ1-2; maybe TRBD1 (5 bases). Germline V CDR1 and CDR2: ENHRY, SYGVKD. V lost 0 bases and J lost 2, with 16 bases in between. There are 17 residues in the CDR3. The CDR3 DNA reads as TGTGCCATCAGTGAGTCGGGTTTGCTAGGGGCCAACTATGGCTACACCTTC. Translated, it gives CAISESGLLGANYGYTF.

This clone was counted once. CDR3: CASSVVPGSYGYTF. DNA for the CDR3: TGTGCCAGCAGCGTAGTGCCGGGTAGCTATGGCTACACCTTC. The chain carries TRBV9 and TRBJ1-2; D not certain. The germline gives CDR1 SGDLS, CDR2 YYNGEE. Trimming removed 0 bases at V and 4 bases at J, with 10 bases between. The CDR3 spans 14 residues.

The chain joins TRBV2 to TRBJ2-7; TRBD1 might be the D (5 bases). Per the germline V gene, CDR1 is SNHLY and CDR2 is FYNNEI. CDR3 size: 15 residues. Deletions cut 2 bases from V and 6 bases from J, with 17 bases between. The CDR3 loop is CASSELLQGLSEQYF. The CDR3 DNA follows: TGTGCCAGCAGTGAACTACTGCAGGGCCTTTCCGAGCAGTACTTC.

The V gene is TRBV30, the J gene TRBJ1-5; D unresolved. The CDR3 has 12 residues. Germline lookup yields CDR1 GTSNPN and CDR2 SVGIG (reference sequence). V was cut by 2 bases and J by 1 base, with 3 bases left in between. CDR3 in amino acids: CAWSLSNQPQHF. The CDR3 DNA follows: TGTGCCTGGAGTTTGAGCAATCAGCCCCAGCATTTT.

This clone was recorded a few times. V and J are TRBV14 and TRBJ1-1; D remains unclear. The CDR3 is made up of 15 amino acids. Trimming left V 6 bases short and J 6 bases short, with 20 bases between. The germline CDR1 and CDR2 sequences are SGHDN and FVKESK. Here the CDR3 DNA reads TGTGCCAGCAGACCCCTGTTAGGTCCTTCGGCTGAAGCTTTCTTT. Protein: CASRPLLGPSAEAFF.

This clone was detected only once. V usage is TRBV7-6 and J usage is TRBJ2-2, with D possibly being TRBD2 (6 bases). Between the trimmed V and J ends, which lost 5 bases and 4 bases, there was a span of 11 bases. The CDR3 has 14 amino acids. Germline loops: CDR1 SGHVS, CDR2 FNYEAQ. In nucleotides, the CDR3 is TGTGCCAGCAGCCCCAACGGGGGCACCGGGGAGCTGTTTTTT. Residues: CASSPNGGTGELFF.

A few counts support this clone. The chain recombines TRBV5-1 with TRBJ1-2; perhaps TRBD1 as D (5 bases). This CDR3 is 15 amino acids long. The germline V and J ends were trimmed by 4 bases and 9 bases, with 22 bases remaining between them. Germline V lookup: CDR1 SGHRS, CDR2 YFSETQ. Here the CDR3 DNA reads TGCGCCAGCAGCCCGGCCGGGGCGGCCCCGAGTAGCTACACCTTC. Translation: CASSPAGAAPSSYTF.

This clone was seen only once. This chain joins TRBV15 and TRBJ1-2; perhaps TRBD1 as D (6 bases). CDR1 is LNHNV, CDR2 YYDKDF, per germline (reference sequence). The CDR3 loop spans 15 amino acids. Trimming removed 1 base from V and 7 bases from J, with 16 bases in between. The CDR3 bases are TGTGCCACCAGCAGAGGTGACACTCGAGGGGGTGGCTACACCTTC. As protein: CATSRGDTRGGGYTF.

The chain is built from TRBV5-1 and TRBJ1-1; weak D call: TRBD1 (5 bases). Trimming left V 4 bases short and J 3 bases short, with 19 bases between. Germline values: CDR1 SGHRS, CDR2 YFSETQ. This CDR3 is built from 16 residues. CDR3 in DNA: TGCGCCAGCAGCATCGCCTCAGGGAGTTGGGACACTGAAGCTTTCTTT. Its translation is CASSIASGSWDTEAFF.

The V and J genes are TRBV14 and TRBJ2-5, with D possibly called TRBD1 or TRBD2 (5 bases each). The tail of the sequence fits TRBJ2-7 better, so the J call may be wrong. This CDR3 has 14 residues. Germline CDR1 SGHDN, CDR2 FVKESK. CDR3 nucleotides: TGTGCCAGCAGCCAAGAGAGGGGCTCCTACGAGCAGTACTTC. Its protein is CASSQERGSYEQYF.

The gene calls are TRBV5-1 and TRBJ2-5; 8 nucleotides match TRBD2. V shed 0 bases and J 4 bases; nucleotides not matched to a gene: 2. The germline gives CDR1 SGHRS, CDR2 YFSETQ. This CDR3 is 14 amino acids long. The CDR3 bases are TGCGCCAGCAGCTTGGGTCGGGGGGGAGAGACCCAGTACTTC. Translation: CASSLGRGGETQYF.

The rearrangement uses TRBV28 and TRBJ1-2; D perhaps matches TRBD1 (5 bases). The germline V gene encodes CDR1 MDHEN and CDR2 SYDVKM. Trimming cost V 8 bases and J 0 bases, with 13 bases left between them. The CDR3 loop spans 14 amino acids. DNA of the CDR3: TGTGCCAGCTTCCGGTTGACAGCTAACTATGGCTACACCTTC. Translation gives CASFRLTANYGYTF.

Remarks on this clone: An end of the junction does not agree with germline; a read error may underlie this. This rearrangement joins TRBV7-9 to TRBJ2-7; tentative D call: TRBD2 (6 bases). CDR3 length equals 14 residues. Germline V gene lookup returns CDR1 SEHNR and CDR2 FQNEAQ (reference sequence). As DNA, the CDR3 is TGTGCCAGCAGCTTAGCGGGAGGCCCAAACGAGCAGTGCTTC. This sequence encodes CASSLAGGPNEQCF.